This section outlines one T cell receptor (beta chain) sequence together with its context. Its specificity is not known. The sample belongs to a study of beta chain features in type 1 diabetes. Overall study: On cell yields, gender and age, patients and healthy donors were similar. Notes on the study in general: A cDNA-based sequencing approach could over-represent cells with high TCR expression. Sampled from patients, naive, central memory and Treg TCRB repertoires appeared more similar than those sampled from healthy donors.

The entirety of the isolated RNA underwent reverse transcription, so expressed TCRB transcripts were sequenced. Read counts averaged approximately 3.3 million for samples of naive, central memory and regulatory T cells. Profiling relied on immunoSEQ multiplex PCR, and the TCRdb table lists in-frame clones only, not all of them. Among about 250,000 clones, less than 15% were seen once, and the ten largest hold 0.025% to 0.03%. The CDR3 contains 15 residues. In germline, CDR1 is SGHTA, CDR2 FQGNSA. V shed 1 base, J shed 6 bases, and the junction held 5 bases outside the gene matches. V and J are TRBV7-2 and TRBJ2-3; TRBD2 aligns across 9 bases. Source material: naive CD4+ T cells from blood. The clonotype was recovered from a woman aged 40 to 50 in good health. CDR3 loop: CASSLVGLAGDTQYF. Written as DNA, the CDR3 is TGTGCCAGCAGCTTAGTGGGACTAGCTGGCGATACGCAGTATTTT.